This T cell receptor (beta chain) was observed in a study of T cells in Graves' hyperthyroidism and ophthalmopathy. This clonotype was found a few times. The CDR3 regions of TCR beta were amplified from RNA transcripts. The TCR CDR3 first-round RT-PCR relied on the HTBI primer set. TCRdb called the multiplex PCR reads again in MiXCR, with one record for every CDR3 protein. The table includes roughly 300,000 distinct CDR3 sequences, about 14% detected once. Deletions cut 8 bases from V and 8 bases from J, with 19 bases between. The CDR3 contains 15 residues. The chain couples TRBV12-3 or TRBV12-4 to TRBJ1-6; D perhaps matches TRBD1 (6 bases). The receptor was isolated from a woman younger than 45 with Graves' hyperthyroidism. The sample taken for sequencing was blood. In nucleotides, the CDR3 is TGTGCCAGCCGGGGTGGGGGGGGCTGGTATTCACCCCTCCACTTT. The encoded protein is CASRGGGGWYSPLHF.